These 10 T cell receptor beta chains originate from one sample sequenced in a study of shared clonotypes between healthy human individuals. Naivety among CD8 cells was defined by CD45RO negativity and positive CCR7 selection, thereby excluding terminally differentiated effector memory CD45RA+ cells. Measured with immunoSEQ multiplex PCR; TCRdb has only the in-frame clones, and not every one. The data hold about 610,000 clones, with roughly 96% observed a single time. The specimen was naive CD8+ T cells sorted from blood. The receptor source for this set is a young woman in good health.

This clone was observed a single time. The chain couples TRBV19 to TRBJ2-2; D is possibly TRBD1 or TRBD2 (5 bases each). The germline V and J ends were trimmed by 5 bases and 7 bases, with 11 bases remaining between them. This CDR3 is 13 amino acids long. CDR1 and CDR2 from the germline V gene are LNHDA and SQIVND (reference sequence). The CDR3 DNA is TGTGCCAGTAGTGGCAGGGACGTCGGGGAGCTGTTTTTT. This codes for CASSGRDVGELFF.

CDR3 region: CASSLTSSDEQFF. The CDR3 region has the DNA TGTGCCAGCAGCTTAACTAGTTCGGATGAGCAGTTCTTC. The chain is built from TRBV7-9 and TRBJ2-1; the D gene is possibly TRBD2 (5 bases). The CDR3 covers 13 residues. The germline V and J ends were trimmed by 2 bases and 8 bases, with 10 bases remaining between them. Per the germline V gene, CDR1 is SEHNR and CDR2 is FQNEAQ (reference sequence).

The chain couples TRBV28 to TRBJ1-1; TRBD1 is a possible D gene (5 bases). The CDR3 contains 11 residues. Germline V gene sequence: CDR1 MDHEN, CDR2 SYDVKM. The V and J ends lost 5 bases and 8 bases respectively, with 9 bases between them. The CDR3 sequence: CASSPGREAFF. DNA of the CDR3: TGTGCCAGCAGTCCGGGACGGGAAGCTTTCTTT.

V is TRBV5-6 and J is TRBJ1-1; D ambiguous. Trimming stripped 4 bases from V and 2 bases from J, with 6 bases between. Germline V CDR1 and CDR2: SGHDT, YYEEEE. The CDR3 sequence is 12 residues long. The CDR3 DNA sequence: TGTGCCAGCAGCCACCAAAACACTGAAGCTTTCTTT. This gives the protein CASSHQNTEAFF.

V gene TRBV27 combines with J gene TRBJ2-1, with no clear D. The germline V gene encodes CDR1 MNHEY and CDR2 SMNVEV (reference sequence). The CDR3 is made up of 16 amino acids. V was shortened by 6 bases and J by 0 bases, with 15 bases between the two germline ends. The CDR3 DNA reads as TGTGCCAGCAGCGGAGACGCCCTGAGCTCCTACAATGAGCAGTTCTTC. Its protein product is CASSGDALSSYNEQFF.

CDR3 loop: CASSETGSGTYNQPQHF. CDR3 nucleotides: TGTGCCAGCAGCGAGACAGGGTCGGGGACCTACAATCAGCCCCAGCATTTT. This chain uses TRBV5-5 with TRBJ1-5; 7 bases are a match to TRBD1. V trimming: 4 bases; J trimming: 3 bases; junction bases outside the gene matches: 13. There are 17 residues in the CDR3. Germline values: CDR1 SGHKS, CDR2 YYEKEE (reference sequence).

This chain uses TRBV5-1 with TRBJ2-7, with D possibly TRBD2 on 6 matching bases. This CDR3 spans 13 amino acids. The V end lost 4 bases, the J end lost 3 bases, and 11 bases lay between the germline ends. Germline CDR1 SGHRS, CDR2 YFSETQ. The CDR3 nucleotides read TGCGCCAGCAGCCCCCTGGGGGGCTACGAGCAGTACTTC. It is translated as CASSPLGGYEQYF.

In this sample, this clone turned up once. V gene TRBV7-6 combines with J gene TRBJ2-7; 9 nucleotides line up with TRBD2. The CDR3 runs to 14 residues. Germline-derived CDR1 and CDR2 are SGHVS and FNYEAQ. The V segment lost 8 bases and the J segment 0 bases; nucleotides outside the gene matches: 5. DNA of the CDR3: TGTGCCAGCGCGCCTAGCGGGAACTCCTACGAGCAGTACTTC. Translation: CASAPSGNSYEQYF.

The V and J genes are TRBV28 and TRBJ2-7; the match to TRBD2 covers 8 bases. The junction had 16 bases not matched to a gene; V was cut back by 6 bases and J by 9 bases. Per the germline V gene, CDR1 is MDHEN and CDR2 is SYDVKM. The CDR3 sequence is 15 residues long. DNA of the CDR3: TGTGCCAGCAGCCTCCACCGGAGCGGGAGCTCGGGGCAGTACTTC. Translating it yields CASSLHRSGSSGQYF.

The J gene is TRBJ2-7, the V gene TRBV11-2; TRBD2 matches at 12 bases. Per the germline V gene, CDR1 is SGHAT and CDR2 is FQNNGV. V trimming: 5 bases; J trimming: 5 bases; junction bases outside the gene matches: 13. This CDR3 has 17 residues. CDR3 sequence reads: CASSPKNLAGGYHEQYF. In nucleotides, the CDR3 is TGTGCCAGCAGCCCGAAAAACCTAGCGGGAGGGTATCACGAGCAGTACTTC.